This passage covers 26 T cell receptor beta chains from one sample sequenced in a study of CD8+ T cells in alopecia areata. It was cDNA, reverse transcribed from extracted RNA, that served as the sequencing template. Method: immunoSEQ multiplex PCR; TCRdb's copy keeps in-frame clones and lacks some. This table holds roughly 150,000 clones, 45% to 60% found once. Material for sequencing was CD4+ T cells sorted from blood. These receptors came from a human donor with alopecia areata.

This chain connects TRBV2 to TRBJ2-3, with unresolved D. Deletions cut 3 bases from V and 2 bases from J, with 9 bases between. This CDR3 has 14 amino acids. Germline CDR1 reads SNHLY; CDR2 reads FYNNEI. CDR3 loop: CASSDGPATDTQYF. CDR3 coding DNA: TGTGCCAGCAGTGATGGTCCAGCCACAGATACGCAGTATTTT.

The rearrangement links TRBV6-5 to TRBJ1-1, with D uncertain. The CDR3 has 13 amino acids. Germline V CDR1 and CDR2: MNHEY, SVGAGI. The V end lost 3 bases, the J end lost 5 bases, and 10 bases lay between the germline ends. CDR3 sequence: CASSYLEGTEAFF. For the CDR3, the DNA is TGTGCCAGCAGTTATTTGGAAGGGACTGAAGCTTTCTTT.

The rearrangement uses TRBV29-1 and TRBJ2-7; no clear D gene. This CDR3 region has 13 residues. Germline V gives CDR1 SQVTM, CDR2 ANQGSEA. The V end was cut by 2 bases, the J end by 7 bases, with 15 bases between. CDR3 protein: CSVETRLLKEQYF. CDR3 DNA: TGCAGCGTTGAAACCCGACTCCTGAAAGAGCAGTACTTC.

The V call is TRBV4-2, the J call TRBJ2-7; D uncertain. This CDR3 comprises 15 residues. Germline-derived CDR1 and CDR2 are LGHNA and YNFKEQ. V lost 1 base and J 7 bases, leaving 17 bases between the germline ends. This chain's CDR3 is CASSQVEAGSTEQYF. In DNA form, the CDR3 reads TGTGCCAGCAGCCAAGTTGAGGCAGGCAGTACTGAGCAGTACTTC.

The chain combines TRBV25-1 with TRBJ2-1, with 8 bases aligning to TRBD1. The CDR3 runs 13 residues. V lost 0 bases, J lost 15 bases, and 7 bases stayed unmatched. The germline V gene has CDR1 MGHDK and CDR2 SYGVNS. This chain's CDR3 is CASSEYPGQVPFF. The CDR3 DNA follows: TGTGCCAGCAGTGAATACCCGGGACAGGTGCCGTTCTTC.

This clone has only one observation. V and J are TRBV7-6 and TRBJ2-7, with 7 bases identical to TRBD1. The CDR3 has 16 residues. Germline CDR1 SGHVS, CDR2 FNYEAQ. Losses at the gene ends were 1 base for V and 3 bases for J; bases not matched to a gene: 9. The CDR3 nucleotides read TGTGCCAGCAGCTTAGTCGGGCAGGGGGAACTCTACGAGCAGTACTTC. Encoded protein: CASSLVGQGELYEQYF.

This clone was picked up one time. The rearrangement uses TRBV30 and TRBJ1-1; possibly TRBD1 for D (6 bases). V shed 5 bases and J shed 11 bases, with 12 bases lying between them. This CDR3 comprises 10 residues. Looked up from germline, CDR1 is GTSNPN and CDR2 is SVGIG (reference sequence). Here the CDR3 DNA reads TGTGCCTGGGTACAGGGAATGGCTTTCTTT. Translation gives CAWVQGMAFF.

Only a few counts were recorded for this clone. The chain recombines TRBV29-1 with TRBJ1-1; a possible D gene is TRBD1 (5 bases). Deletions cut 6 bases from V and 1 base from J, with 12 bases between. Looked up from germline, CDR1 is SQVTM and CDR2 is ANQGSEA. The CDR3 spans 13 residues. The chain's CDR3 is CSVATGKNTEAFF. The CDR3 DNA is TGCAGCGTGGCAACAGGAAAGAACACTGAAGCTTTCTTT.

The DNA for the CDR3 is TGTGCCAGCAGCCCCAGACTAGCGGGAGGGGCCTACGAGCAGTACTTC. It is translated as CASSPRLAGGAYEQYF. This sequence joins TRBV5-4 and TRBJ2-7, with TRBD2 identical over 14 bases. The CDR3 consists of 16 residues. Germline loops: CDR1 SGHNT, CDR2 YYREEE (reference sequence). J was trimmed by 2 bases and V by 4 bases; bases with no gene match: 5.

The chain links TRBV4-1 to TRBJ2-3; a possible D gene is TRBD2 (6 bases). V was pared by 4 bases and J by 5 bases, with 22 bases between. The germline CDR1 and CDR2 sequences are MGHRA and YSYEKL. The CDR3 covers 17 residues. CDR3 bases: TGCGCCAGCAGCCCGAGGGGTCGGGAGCATCACGGAGATACGCAGTATTTT. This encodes CASSPRGREHHGDTQYF.

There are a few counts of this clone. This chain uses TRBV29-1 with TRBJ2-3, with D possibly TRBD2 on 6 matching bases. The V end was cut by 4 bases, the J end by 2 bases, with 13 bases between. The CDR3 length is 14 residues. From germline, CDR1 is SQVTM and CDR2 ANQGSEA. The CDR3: CSVAAGTTTDTQYF. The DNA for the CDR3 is TGCAGCGTTGCCGCGGGAACCACCACAGATACGCAGTATTTT.

The CDR3 protein is CSAAGNYGYTF. CDR3 DNA: TGCAGCGCCGCGGGAAACTATGGCTACACCTTC. V is TRBV29-1 and J is TRBJ1-2; D uncertain. The CDR3 length is 11 residues. Germline-derived CDR1 and CDR2 are SQVTM and ANQGSEA. The V end was cut by 7 bases, the J end by 2 bases, with 8 bases between.

CDR3 amino acids: CAASSVAYEQYF. The DNA for the CDR3 is TGTGCCGCGAGTAGCGTAGCCTACGAGCAGTACTTC. The chain has TRBV2 and TRBJ2-7, with D possibly TRBD2 on 5 matching bases. Trimming stripped 11 bases from V and 2 bases from J, with 13 bases between. The CDR3 contains 12 residues. Germline CDR1 and CDR2: SNHLY and FYNNEI.

The CDR3 bases are TGTGCCTGGAGTGTACTAGGCGGGAACGCAGATACGCAGTATTTT. Amino acid sequence: CAWSVLGGNADTQYF. The chain joins TRBV30 to TRBJ2-3; TRBD2 is a possible D gene (6 bases). This CDR3 region has 15 residues. CDR1 is GTSNPN, CDR2 SVGIG, per germline (reference sequence). With 0 bases removed from V and 4 bases from J, the gap between germline ends came to 14 bases.

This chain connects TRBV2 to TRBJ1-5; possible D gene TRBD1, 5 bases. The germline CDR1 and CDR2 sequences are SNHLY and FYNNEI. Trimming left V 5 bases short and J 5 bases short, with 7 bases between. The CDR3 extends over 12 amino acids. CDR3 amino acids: CASSTGDQPQHF. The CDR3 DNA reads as TGTGCCAGCAGTACAGGCGATCAGCCCCAGCATTTT.

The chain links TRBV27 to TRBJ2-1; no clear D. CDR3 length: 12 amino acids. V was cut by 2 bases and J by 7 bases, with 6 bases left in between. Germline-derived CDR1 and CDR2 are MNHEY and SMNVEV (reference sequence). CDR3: CASSLMGNEQFF. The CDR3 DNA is TGTGCCAGCAGTTTAATGGGAAATGAGCAGTTCTTC.

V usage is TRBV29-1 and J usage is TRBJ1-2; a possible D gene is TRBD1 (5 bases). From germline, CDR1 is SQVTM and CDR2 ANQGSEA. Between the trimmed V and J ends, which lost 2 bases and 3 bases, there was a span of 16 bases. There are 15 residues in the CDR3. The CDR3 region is CSVELRDLGYYGYTF. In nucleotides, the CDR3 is TGCAGCGTTGAACTCCGGGACCTGGGTTACTATGGCTACACCTTC.

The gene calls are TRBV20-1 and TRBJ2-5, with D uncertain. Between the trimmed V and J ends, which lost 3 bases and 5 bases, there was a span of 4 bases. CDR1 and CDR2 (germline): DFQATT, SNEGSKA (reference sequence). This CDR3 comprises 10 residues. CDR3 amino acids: CSASSETQYF. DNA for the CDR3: TGCAGTGCTAGCAGCGAGACCCAGTACTTC.

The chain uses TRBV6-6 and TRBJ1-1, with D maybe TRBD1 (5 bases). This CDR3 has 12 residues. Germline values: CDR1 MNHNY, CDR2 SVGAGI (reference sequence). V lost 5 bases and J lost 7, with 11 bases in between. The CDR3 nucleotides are TGTGCCAGCAGTCCCTGGGGGGATGAAGCTTTCTTT. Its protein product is CASSPWGDEAFF.

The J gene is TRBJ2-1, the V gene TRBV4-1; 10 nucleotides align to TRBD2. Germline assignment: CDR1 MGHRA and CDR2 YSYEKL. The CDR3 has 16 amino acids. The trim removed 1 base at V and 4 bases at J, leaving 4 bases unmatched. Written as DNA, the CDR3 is TGCGCCAGCAGCCAAGGAAGCGGGAGGGCTTACAATGAGCAGTTCTTC. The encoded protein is CASSQGSGRAYNEQFF.

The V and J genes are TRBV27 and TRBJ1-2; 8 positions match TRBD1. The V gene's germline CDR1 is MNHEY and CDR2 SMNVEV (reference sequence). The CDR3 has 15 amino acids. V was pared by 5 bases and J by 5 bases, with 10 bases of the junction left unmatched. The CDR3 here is CASSPLGQGAYGYTF. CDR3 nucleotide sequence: TGTGCCAGCAGTCCCCTTGGCCAGGGGGCGTATGGCTACACCTTC.

CDR3 nucleotide sequence: TGTGCCTGGATTGGGGATCTGAACACTGAAGCTTTCTTT. Amino acid sequence: CAWIGDLNTEAFF. This sequence joins TRBV30 and TRBJ1-1; D is unclear. Germline V gene lookup returns CDR1 GTSNPN and CDR2 SVGIG (reference sequence). The CDR3 has 13 amino acids. Trimming cost V 4 bases and J 0 bases, with 9 bases left between them.

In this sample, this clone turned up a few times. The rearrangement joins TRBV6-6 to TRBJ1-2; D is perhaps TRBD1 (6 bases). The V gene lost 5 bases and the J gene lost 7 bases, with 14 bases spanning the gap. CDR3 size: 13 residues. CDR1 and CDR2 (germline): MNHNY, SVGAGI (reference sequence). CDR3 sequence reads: CASSRTGMSGYTF. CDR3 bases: TGTGCCAGCAGTCGAACAGGGATGAGTGGCTACACCTTC.

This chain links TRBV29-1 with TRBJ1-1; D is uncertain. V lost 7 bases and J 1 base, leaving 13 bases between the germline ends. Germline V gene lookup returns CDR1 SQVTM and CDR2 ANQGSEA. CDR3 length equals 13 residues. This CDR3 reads CSGSEPWNTEAFF. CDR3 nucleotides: TGCAGCGGATCAGAGCCATGGAACACTGAAGCTTTCTTT.

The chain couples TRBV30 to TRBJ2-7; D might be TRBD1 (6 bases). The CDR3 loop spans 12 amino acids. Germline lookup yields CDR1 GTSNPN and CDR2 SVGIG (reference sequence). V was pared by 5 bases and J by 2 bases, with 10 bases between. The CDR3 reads CAWGQGTYEQYF. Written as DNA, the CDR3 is TGTGCCTGGGGTCAGGGGACCTACGAGCAGTACTTC.

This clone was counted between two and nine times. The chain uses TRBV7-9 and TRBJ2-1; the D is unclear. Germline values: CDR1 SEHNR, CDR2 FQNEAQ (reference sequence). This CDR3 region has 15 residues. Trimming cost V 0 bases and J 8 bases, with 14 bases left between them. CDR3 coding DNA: TGTGCCAGCAGCTTAGCGGCGTTCCGACACGATGAGCAGTTCTTC. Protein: CASSLAAFRHDEQFF. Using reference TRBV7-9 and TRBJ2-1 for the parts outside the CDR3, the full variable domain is DTGVSQNPRHKITKRGQNVTFRCDPISEHNRLYWYRQTLGQGPEFLTYFQNEAQLEKSRLLSDRFSAERPKGSFSTLEIQRTEQGDSAMYLCASSLAAFRHDEQFFGPGTRLTVL.